These 6 T cell receptor beta chains came from one sample sequenced in a study of cytomegalovirus exposure and HLA in healthy donors. In the PCR, 60 Vbeta and 13 Jbeta primers were used. The table came from immunoSEQ multiplex PCR; TCRdb's copy has only in-frame clones and leaves some out. Seen here are around 150,000 clones, more than 60% observed once, and the top ten hold roughly 1.5%. The sequenced sample consisted of PBMCs. These receptors all come from a woman in her twenties or thirties in good health and CMV-seronegative.

The chain employs TRBV5-4 and TRBJ1-6; no clear D gene. CDR1 and CDR2 (germline): SGHNT, YYREEE (reference sequence). This CDR3 spans 16 amino acids. Trimming shortened V by 3 bases and J by 0 bases, and 10 bases separated the two germline ends. CDR3 region: CASSWVRGSYNSPLHF. The CDR3 DNA follows: TGTGCCAGCAGCTGGGTCCGGGGCTCCTATAATTCACCCCTCCACTTT.

The rearrangement joins TRBV19 to TRBJ1-6, with no clear D. Per germline, CDR1 LNHDA and CDR2 SQIVND (reference sequence). The CDR3 loop spans 15 amino acids. The V and J ends lost 3 bases and 9 bases respectively, with 15 bases between them. In DNA form, the CDR3 reads TGTGCCAGTAGTATTAGGCAGGCCCTTCTTTCACCCCTCCACTTT. Translating it yields CASSIRQALLSPLHF.

This clone was recorded a few times. V is TRBV30 and J is TRBJ2-1; 11 bases match TRBD1. This CDR3 has 14 residues. The V segment lost 5 bases and the J segment 6 bases; nucleotides outside the gene matches: 6. CDR1 and CDR2 (germline): GTSNPN, SVGIG (reference sequence). CDR3: CAWADRGLGNEQFF. In DNA, the CDR3 is TGTGCCTGGGCGGACAGGGGGCTTGGCAATGAGCAGTTCTTC. Drawing the rest from reference TRBV30 and TRBJ2-1, the complete variable domain is SQTIHQWPATLVQPVGSPLSLECTVEGTSNPNLYWYRQAAGRGLQLLFYSVGIGQISSEVPQNLSASRPQDRQFILSSKKLLLSDSGFYLCAWADRGLGNEQFFGPGTRLTVL.

The rearrangement uses TRBV4-1 and TRBJ1-4; D call uncertain. The CDR3 covers 14 residues. V lost 0 bases to trimming and J lost 12 bases, with 14 bases between them. Germline V gene sequence: CDR1 MGHRA, CDR2 YSYEKL. CDR3: CASSQDWPGQELFF. The DNA for the CDR3 is TGCGCCAGCAGCCAAGATTGGCCCGGTCAGGAACTGTTTTTT.

V gene TRBV2 combines with J gene TRBJ1-5; D is unresolved. The CDR3 has 15 amino acids. The germline CDR1 and CDR2 sequences are SNHLY and FYNNEI. Deletions cut 3 bases from V and 0 bases from J, with 9 bases between. CDR3 in amino acids: CASSDTRSSNQPQHF. DNA for the CDR3: TGTGCCAGCAGTGATACCCGCAGTAGCAATCAGCCCCAGCATTTT. Looking up the rest from reference TRBV2 and TRBJ1-5 gives the full variable domain: EPEVTQTPSHQVTQMGQEVILRCVPISNHLYFYWYRQILGQKVEFLVSFYNNEISEKSEIFDDQFSVERPDGSNFTLKIRSTKLEDSAMYFCASSDTRSSNQPQHFGDGTRLSIL.

The chain recombines TRBV23-1 with TRBJ1-3; perhaps TRBD1 as D (5 bases). TRBV23-1 carries the ORF label, with uncertain function. The CDR3 sequence is 17 residues long. Deletions cut 3 bases from V and 0 bases from J, with 15 bases between. The CDR3 bases are TGCGCCAGCAGTCAGGGCGGGGGGGACTACTCTGGAAACACCATATATTTT. Its protein is CASSQGGGDYSGNTIYF.